This T cell receptor beta chain was sequenced for a study of T cell clonality in common variable immunodeficiency. Study findings and constraints: T cell subpopulation sequencing would be needed to explain CVID clonality. Reportedly, TCR beta sequences from common variable immunodeficiency showed fewer deletions and N-nucleotide insertions.

TCRdb keeps only in-frame clones here, not all; method: immunoSEQ multiplex PCR. Recorded here are about 81,000 clones, none singletons. Caucasian heritage predominated among both patients and controls. Blood samples were heparinized, about 4.5 to 8 ml per donor. This clone was seen at least ten times. The antigen is undetermined. The sequenced sample was peripheral blood mononuclear cells. This TCR derives from a person aged 18 to 75 in good health.

The CDR3 spells CASSLRQGDGNTIYF. The part of the CDR3 DNA that was read is TGCGCCAGCAGCTTGAGACAGGGTGATGGAAACACC. The J gene is TRBJ1-3, the V gene TRBV5-1; 7 bases line up with TRBD1. The read is 3 residues too short to cover the CDR3 end, so that end is filled in from the germline J gene. The J segment lost 3 bases and the V segment lost 1 base, leaving 4 bases of the junction unmatched. Germline CDR1 reads SGHRS; CDR2 reads YFSETQ. This CDR3 is 15 amino acids long.